The clone carrying this T cell receptor gamma chain was recorded a few times. Its cognate antigen is unknown. Extracted RNA was reverse transcribed into cDNA. Multiplex PCR used pooled V-gene forward primers and a constant-region reverse primer to amplify CDR3s. TCRdb called clones from the multiplex PCR reads again using CATT. The sample records more than 25,000 gamma-chain clones, around 18% being singletons. This specimen belongs to a study of Vδ1+ human thymocytes. Study results and limitations: In the thymus, TRG and TRD repertoires looked highly polyclonal with Gaussian CDR3 lengths. TRD repertoires were essentially private, unlike widely shared TRG clonotypes. Thymic delta-chain repertoires held roughly 20% Vdelta2 sequences and few Vdelta3, despite high sort purity.

Alphabeta T cells were depleted, then CD3+ Vdelta1+ Vdelta2- thymocytes were FACS-sorted. Vdelta1+ thymocyte sorts reached between about 98% and 99.6% purity. Looked up from germline, CDR1 is GITISATS and CDR2 is ISYDGTV (reference sequence). V was pared by 11 bases and J by 7 bases, with 5 bases of the junction left unmatched. The CDR3 is 9 residues long. The V and J genes are TRGV9 and TRGJ1 or TRGJ2. The TCR was taken from a boy in the first two years of life who had congenital heart surgery. Sequencing was performed on Vdelta1+ gamma-delta thymocytes from the thymus. The subset was: FACS-sorted CD3+ TCRalphabeta- TCRVdelta1+ TCRVdelta2- thymocytes. The chain's CDR3 is CASRYKKLF. The CDR3 bases are TGTGCCTCACGATATAAGAAACTCTTT.